The clone carrying this T cell receptor (beta chain) was seen a handful of times. Its specificity is unknown. V gave up 6 bases and J gave up 2 bases, with 8 bases separating them. The CDR3 has 13 amino acids. Germline lookup yields CDR1 MNHNS and CDR2 SASEGT. This sample is drawn from a study of cytotoxic CD8 clonotypes in ibrutinib-treated CLL. Turning to the study itself: Across the patients, about a dozen were relapsed/refractory, 15 treatment-naive and some 17 IGHV unmutated. Overall study results and limits: Patients showed higher baseline clonality than age-matched healthy donors, and it tracked circulating CD8+ T-cell counts. Contraction or stability on treatment characterized the public clonotypes, which were uncommon.

The method was immunoSEQ multiplex PCR; TCRdb's version includes in-frame clones alone and lacks a portion of them. The table has approximately 340,000 clones, around 66% seen once. The chain carries TRBV6-1 and TRBJ1-5; D gene ambiguous. The source material was PBMCs, sampled after 36 months of ibrutinib treatment. The receptor was derived from a human donor with chronic lymphocytic leukemia. The CDR3 is CASSDTRNQPQHF. CDR3 nucleotide sequence: TGTGCCAGCAGCGACACCCGCAATCAGCCCCAGCATTTT.